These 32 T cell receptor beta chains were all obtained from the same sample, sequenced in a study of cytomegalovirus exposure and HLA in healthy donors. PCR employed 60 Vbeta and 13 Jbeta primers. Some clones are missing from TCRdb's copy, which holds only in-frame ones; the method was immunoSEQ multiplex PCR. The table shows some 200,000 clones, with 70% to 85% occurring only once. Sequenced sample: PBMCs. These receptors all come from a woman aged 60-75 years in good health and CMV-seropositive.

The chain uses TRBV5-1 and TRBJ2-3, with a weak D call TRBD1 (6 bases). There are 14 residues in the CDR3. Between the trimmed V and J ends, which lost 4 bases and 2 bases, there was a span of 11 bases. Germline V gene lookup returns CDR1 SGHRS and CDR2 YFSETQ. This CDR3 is CASSPGHNTDTQYF. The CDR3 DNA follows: TGCGCCAGCAGCCCGGGACATAACACAGATACGCAGTATTTT.

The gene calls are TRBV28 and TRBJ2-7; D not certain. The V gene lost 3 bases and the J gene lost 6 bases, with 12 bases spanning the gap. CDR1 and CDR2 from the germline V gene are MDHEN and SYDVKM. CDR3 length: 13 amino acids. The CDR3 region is CASSFDSSGEQYF. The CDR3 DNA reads TGTGCCAGCAGTTTTGACTCTTCCGGCGAGCAGTACTTC.

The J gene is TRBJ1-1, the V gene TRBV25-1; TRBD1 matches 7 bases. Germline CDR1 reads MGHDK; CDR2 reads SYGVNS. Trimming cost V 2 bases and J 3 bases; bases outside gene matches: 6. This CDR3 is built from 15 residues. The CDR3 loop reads CASSEQGVGDTEAFF. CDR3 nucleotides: TGTGCCAGCAGTGAACAGGGGGTCGGTGACACTGAAGCTTTCTTT.

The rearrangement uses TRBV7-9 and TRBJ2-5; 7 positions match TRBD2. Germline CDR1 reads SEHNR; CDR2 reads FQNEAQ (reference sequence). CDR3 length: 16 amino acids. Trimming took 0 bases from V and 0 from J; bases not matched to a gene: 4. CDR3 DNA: TGTGCCAGCAGCTTAGCGGGCGGGGGAAACCAAGAGACCCAGTACTTC. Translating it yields CASSLAGGGNQETQYF.

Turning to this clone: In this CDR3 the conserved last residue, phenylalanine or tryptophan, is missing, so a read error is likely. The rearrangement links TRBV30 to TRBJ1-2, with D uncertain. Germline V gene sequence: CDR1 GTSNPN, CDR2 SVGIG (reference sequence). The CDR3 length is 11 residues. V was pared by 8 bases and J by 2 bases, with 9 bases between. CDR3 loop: CAHQSNYGYTS. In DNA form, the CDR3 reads TGTGCCCACCAATCGAACTATGGCTACACCTCC.

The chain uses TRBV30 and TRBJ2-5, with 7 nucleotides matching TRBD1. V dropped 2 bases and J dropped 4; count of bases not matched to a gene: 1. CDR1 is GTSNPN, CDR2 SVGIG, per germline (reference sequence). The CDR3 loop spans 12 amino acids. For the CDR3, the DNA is TGTGCCTGGAGTTGGGACAGAGAGACCCAGTACTTC. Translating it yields CAWSWDRETQYF.

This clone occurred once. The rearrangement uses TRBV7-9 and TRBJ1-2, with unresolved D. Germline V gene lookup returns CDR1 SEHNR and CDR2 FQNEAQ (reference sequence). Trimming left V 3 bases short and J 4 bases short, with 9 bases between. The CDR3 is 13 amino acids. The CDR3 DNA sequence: TGTGCCAGCAGCTTGGCCGGGTCCTATGGCTACACCTTC. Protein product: CASSLAGSYGYTF.

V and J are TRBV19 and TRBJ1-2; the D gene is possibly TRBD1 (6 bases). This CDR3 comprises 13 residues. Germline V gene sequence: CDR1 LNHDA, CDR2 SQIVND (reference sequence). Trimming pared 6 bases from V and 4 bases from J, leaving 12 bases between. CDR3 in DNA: TGTGCCAGTAGCGAACAGGGATCCTATGGCTACACCTTC. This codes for CASSEQGSYGYTF.

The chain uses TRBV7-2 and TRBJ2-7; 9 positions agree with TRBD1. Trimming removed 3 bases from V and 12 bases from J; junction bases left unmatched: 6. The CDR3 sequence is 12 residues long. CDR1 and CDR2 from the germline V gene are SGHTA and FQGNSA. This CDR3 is CASSFRDRAMYF. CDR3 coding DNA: TGTGCCAGCAGCTTCCGGGACAGGGCTATGTACTTC. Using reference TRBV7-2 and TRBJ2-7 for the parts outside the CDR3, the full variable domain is GAGVSQSPSNKVTEKGKDVELRCDPISGHTALYWYRQSLGQGLEFLIYFQGNSAPDKSGLPSDRFSAERTGGSVSTLTIQRTQQEDSAVYLCASSFRDRAMYFGPGTRLTVT.

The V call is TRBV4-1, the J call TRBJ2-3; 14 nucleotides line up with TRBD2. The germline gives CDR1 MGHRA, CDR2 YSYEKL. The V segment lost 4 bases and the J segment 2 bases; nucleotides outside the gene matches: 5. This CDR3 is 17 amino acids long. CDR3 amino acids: CASSLRLAGGNTDTQYF. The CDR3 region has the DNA TGCGCCAGCAGCCTTAGACTAGCGGGGGGGAACACAGATACGCAGTATTTT.

The CDR3, as DNA: TGTGCCAGCATCGCGGGGGGAGGGCAGGCGACTAGGGAGACCCAGTACTTC. Translation gives CASIAGGGQATRETQYF. The rearrangement links TRBV28 to TRBJ2-5; 8 nucleotides align to TRBD2. Looked up from germline, CDR1 is MDHEN and CDR2 is SYDVKM. This CDR3 is built from 17 residues. The V and J ends lost 7 bases and 5 bases, in that order; junction bases with no gene match: 18. The complete variable domain, with remaining parts taken from reference TRBV28 and TRBJ2-5, reads DVKVTQSSRYLVKRTGEKVFLECVQDMDHENMFWYRQDPGLGLRLIYFSYDVKMKEKGDIPEGYSVSREKKERFSLILESASTNQTSMYLCASIAGGGQATRETQYFGPGTRLLVL.

CDR3 sequence: CASSPPGLATIYF. The CDR3 DNA follows: TGTGCCAGCTCACCGCCAGGGCTTGCCACCATATATTTT. This sequence joins TRBV18 and TRBJ1-3; weak D call: TRBD1 (5 bases). In germline, CDR1 is KGHSH, CDR2 LQKENI. The V end was cut by 3 bases, the J end by 9 bases, with 12 bases between. The CDR3 is made up of 13 amino acids.

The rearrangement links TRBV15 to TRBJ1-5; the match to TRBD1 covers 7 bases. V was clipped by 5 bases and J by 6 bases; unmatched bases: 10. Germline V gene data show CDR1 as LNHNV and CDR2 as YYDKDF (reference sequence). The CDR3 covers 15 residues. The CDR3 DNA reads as TGTGCCACCAGCTCGGGGGACAGCTTGGGTCAGCCCCAGCATTTT. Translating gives CATSSGDSLGQPQHF.

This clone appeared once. The CDR3 protein is CASSSGGQETQYF. Written as DNA, the CDR3 is TGCGCCAGCAGCTCGGGCGGGCAAGAGACCCAGTACTTC. V is TRBV10-1 and J is TRBJ2-5; D is perhaps TRBD2 (5 bases). The CDR3 length is 13 residues. The germline gives CDR1 WNHNN, CDR2 SYGVQD (reference sequence). Trimming removed 6 bases at V and 2 bases at J, with 10 bases between.

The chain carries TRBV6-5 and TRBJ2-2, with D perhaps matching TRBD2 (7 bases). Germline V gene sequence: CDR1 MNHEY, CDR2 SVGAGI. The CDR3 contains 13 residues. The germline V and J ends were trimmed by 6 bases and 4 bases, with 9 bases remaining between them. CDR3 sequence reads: CASRRGRTGELFF. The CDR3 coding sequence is TGTGCCAGCAGGCGGGGGCGCACCGGGGAGCTGTTTTTT.

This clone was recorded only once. The CDR3 spells CASSSGQPTGELFF. DNA of the CDR3: TGTGCCAGCAGCTCGGGACAGCCCACCGGGGAGCTGTTTTTT. J is TRBJ2-2 and V is TRBV7-3; 7 bases line up with TRBD1. CDR1 is SGHTA and CDR2 is FQGTGA in the germline V gene. The CDR3 has 14 residues. The trim removed 4 bases at V and 4 bases at J, leaving 3 bases unmatched. Using reference TRBV7-3 and TRBJ2-2 for the parts outside the CDR3, the full variable domain is GAGVSQTPSNKVTEKGKYVELRCDPISGHTALYWYRQSLGQGPEFLIYFQGTGAADDSGLPNDRFFAVRPEGSVSTLKIQRTERGDSAVYLCASSSGQPTGELFFGEGSRLTVL.

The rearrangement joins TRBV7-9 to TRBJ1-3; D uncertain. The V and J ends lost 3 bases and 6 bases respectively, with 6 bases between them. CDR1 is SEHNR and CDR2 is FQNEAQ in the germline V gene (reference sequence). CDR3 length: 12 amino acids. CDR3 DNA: TGTGCCAGCAGCTTCTCAGTAAACACCATATATTTT. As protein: CASSFSVNTIYF.

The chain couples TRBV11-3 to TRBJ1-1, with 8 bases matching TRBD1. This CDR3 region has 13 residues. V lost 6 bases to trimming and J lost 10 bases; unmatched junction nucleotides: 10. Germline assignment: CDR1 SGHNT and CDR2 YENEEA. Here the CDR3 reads CASSYHRGSVAFF. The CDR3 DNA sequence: TGTGCCAGCAGTTACCACAGGGGGTCAGTAGCTTTCTTT.

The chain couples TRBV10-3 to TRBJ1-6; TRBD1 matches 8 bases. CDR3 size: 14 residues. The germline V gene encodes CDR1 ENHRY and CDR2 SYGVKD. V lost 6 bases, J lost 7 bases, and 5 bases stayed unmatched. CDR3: CAIRVDRENSPLHF. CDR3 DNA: TGTGCCATCAGGGTGGACAGGGAAAATTCACCCCTCCACTTT.

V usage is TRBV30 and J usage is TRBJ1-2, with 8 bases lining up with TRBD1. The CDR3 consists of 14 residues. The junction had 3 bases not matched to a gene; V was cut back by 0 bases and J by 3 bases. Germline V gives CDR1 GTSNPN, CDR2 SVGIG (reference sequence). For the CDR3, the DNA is TGTGCCTGGAGTGTAGTGACAGGGGACTATGGCTACACCTTC. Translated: CAWSVVTGDYGYTF.

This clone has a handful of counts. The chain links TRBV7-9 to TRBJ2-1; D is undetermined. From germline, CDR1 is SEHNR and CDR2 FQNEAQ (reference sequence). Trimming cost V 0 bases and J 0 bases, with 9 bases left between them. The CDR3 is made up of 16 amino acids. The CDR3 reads CASSLAFSSSYNEQFF. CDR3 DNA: TGTGCCAGCAGCTTAGCGTTCTCGAGCTCCTACAATGAGCAGTTCTTC.

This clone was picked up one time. DNA for the CDR3: TGTGCCAGCAGCCTAACTAGCGGGGAAGAGACCCAGTACTTC. Protein sequence: CASSLTSGEETQYF. The chain recombines TRBV5-4 with TRBJ2-5, with 10 bases that match TRBD2. The trim removed 4 bases at V and 3 bases at J, leaving 3 bases unmatched. The germline V gene encodes CDR1 SGHNT and CDR2 YYREEE (reference sequence). The CDR3 is made up of 14 amino acids.

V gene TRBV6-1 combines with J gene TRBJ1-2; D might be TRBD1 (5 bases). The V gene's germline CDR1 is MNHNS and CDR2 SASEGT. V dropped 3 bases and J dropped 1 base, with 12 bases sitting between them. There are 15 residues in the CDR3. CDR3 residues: CASSEGGTYNYGYTF. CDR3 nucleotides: TGTGCCAGCAGTGAGGGAGGGACCTATAACTATGGCTACACCTTC.

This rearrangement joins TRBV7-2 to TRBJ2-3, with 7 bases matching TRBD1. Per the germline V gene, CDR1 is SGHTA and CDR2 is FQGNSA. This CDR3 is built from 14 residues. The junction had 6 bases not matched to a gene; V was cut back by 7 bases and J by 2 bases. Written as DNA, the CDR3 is TGTGCCAGCAACTGGACAGGTTCCACAGATACGCAGTATTTT. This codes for CASNWTGSTDTQYF. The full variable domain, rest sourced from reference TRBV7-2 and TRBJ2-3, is GAGVSQSPSNKVTEKGKDVELRCDPISGHTALYWYRQSLGQGLEFLIYFQGNSAPDKSGLPSDRFSAERTGGSVSTLTIQRTQQEDSAVYLCASNWTGSTDTQYFGPGTRLTVL.

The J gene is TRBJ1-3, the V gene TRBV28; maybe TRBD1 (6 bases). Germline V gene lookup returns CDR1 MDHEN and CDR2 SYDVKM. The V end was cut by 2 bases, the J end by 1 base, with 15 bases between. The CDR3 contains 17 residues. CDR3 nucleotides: TGTGCCAGCAGTTTACCCAGCCTCACAGGGTCTGGAAACACCATATATTTT. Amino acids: CASSLPSLTGSGNTIYF.

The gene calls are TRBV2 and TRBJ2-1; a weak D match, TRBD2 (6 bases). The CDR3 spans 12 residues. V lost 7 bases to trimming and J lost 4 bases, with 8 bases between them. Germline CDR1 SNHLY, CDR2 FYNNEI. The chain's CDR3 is CASTSDYNEQFF. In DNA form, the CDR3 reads TGTGCCAGCACTAGCGATTACAATGAGCAGTTCTTC.

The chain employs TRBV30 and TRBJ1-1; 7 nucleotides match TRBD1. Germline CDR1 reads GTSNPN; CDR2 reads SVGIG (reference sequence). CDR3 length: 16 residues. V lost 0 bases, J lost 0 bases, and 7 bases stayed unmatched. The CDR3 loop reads CAWSVIRGPLNTEAFF. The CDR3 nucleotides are TGTGCCTGGAGTGTAATAAGGGGGCCCCTGAACACTGAAGCTTTCTTT.

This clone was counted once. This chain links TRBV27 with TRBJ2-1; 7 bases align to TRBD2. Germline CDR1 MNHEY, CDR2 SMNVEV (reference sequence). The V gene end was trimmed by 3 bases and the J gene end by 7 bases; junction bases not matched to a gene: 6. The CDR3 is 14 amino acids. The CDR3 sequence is CASSFGTRENEQFF. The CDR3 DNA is TGTGCCAGCAGTTTCGGCACGCGGGAGAATGAGCAGTTCTTC.

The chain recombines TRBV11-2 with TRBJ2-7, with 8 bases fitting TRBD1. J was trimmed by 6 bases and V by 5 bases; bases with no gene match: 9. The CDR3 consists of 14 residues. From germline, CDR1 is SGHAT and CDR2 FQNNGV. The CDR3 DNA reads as TGTGCCAGCAGCGCGACACAGGGGGGCCGCGAGCAGTACTTC. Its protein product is CASSATQGGREQYF. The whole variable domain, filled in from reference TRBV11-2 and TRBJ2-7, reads EAGVAQSPRYKIIEKRQSVAFWCNPISGHATLYWYQQILGQGPKLLIQFQNNGVVDDSQLPKDRFSAERLKGVDSTLKIQPAKLEDSAVYLCASSATQGGREQYFGPGTRLTVT.

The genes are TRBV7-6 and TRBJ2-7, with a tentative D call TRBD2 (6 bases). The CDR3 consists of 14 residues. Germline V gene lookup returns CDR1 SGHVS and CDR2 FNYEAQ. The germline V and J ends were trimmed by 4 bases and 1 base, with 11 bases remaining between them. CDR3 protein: CASSSRLGSYEQYF. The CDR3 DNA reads TGTGCCAGCAGCTCCAGACTAGGTTCCTACGAGCAGTACTTC. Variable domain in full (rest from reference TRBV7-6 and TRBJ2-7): GAGVSQSPRYKVTKRGQDVALRCDPISGHVSLYWYRQALGQGPEFLTYFNYEAQQDKSGLPNDRFSAERPEGSISTLTIQRTEQRDSAMYRCASSSRLGSYEQYFGPGTRLTVT.

CDR3 in amino acids: CAIGRGGQNTGELFF. CDR3 nucleotides: TGTGCCATTGGGCGGGGGGGACAGAACACCGGGGAGCTGTTTTTT. The V call is TRBV19, the J call TRBJ2-2; 9 bases agree with TRBD2. CDR1 is LNHDA and CDR2 is SQIVND in the germline V gene (reference sequence). The CDR3 has 15 amino acids. V dropped 10 bases and J dropped 1; count of bases not matched to a gene: 7.

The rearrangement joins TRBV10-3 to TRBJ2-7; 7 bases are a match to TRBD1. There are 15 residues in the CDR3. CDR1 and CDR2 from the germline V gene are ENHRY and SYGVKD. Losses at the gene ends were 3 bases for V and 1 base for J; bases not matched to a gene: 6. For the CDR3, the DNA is TGTGCCATCAGTGAAGGGACAGTTAAATCCTACGAGCAGTACTTC. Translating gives CAISEGTVKSYEQYF.